This T cell receptor (beta chain) was identified in a study of blood T cell repertoires in COVID-19. Looking at the study overall: In each case, the material was cDNA or gDNA derived from T cells, B-cell-depleted T cells, or PBMCs.

Germline values: CDR1 MNHEY, CDR2 SVGAGI. With V trimmed by 4 bases and J by 6 bases, 3 bases remained unmatched. The CDR3 is 13 residues long. Authors' data handling: How many nucleated cells were present was estimated from reference gene primer amplification. Sequenced by immunoSEQ multiplex PCR; TCRdb stores in-frame clones only, minus some. The V and J calls and the clone size are those of that table, but D and trimming were determined from the DNA. In the table there are roughly 250,000 clones, around 83% of which are singletons. What was sequenced was peripheral blood. V is TRBV6-5 and J is TRBJ1-1, with 9 bases aligning to TRBD1. The receptor was isolated from a woman aged 55-70 years with active or convalescent COVID-19. For the CDR3, the DNA is TGTGCCAGCAGTTCCGACAGGGGGGCTGAAGCTTTCTTT. Amino acid sequence: CASSSDRGAEAFF.